This T cell receptor (beta chain) was documented in a study of T cells and Merkel cell carcinoma outcomes. Study-level results: Reportedly, T-cell repertoire with density predicts Merkel cell carcinoma outcomes.

Produced via immunoSEQ multiplex PCR; TCRdb's table is partial and in-frame only. The repertoire holds some 15,000 clones, with about 87% as singletons. This CDR3 is 16 amino acids long. The germline gives CDR1 SGHRS, CDR2 YFSETQ. Unmatched junction bases numbered 9, after V lost 4 bases and J lost 6 bases. Comment on this clone: Its antigen is undetermined.

The origin of this receptor is a human donor with Merkel cell carcinoma. V is TRBV5-1 and J is TRBJ2-7; TRBD2 matches 14 bases. What was sequenced was tumor tissue from Merkel cell carcinoma. The CDR3 DNA is TGCGCCAGCAGCCCGGGACTAGCGGGGGCCCGATCCGAGCAGTACTTC. Amino acids: CASSPGLAGARSEQYF. The complete variable domain, with remaining parts taken from reference TRBV5-1 and TRBJ2-7, reads KAGVTQTPRYLIKTRGQQVTLSCSPISGHRSVSWYQQTPGQGLQFLFEYFSETQRNKGNFPGRFSGRQFSNSRSEMNVSTLELGDSALYLCASSPGLAGARSEQYFGPGTRLTVT.